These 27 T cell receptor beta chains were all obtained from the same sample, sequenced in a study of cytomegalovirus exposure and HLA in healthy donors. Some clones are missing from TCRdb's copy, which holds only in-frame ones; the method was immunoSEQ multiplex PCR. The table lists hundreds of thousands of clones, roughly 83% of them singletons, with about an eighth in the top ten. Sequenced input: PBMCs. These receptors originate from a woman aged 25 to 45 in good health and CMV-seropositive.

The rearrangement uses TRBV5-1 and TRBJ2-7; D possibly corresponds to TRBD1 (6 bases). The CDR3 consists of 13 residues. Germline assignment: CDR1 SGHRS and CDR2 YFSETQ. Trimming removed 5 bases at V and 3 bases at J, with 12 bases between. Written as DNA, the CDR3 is TGCGCCAGCAGGCTTAGGACAGACTACGAGCAGTACTTC. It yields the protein CASRLRTDYEQYF.

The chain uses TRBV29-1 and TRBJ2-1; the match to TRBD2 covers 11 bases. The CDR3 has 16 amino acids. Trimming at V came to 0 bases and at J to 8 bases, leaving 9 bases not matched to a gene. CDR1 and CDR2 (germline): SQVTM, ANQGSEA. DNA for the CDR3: TGCAGCGTTGAAGAGCCTAGCGGGAGGCCCGGGGATGAGCAGTTCTTC. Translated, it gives CSVEEPSGRPGDEQFF.

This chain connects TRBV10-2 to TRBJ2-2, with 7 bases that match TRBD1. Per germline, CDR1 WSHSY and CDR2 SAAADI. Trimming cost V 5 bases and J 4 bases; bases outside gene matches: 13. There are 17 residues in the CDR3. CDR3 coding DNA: TGCGCCAGCAGTCCGGGACAGTGGGGGAAACGCACCGGGGAGCTGTTTTTT. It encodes CASSPGQWGKRTGELFF.

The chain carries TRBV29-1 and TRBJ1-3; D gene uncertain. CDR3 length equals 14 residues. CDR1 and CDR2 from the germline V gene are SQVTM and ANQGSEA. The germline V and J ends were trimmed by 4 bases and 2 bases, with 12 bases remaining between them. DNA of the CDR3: TGCAGCGTTGTTGAAACCTTGGCTGGAAACACCATATATTTT. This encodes CSVVETLAGNTIYF.

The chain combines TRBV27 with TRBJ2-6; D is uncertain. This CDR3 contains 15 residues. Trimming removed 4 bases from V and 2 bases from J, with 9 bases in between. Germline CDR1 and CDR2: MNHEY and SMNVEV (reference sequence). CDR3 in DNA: TGTGCCAGCAGTTCATGGGGAACTGGGGCCAACGTCCTGACTTTC. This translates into CASSSWGTGANVLTF.

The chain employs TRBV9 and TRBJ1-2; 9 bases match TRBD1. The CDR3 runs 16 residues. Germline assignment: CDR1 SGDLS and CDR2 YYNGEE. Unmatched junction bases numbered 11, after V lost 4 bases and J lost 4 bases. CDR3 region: CASSSRHTGGSYGYTF. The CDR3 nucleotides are TGTGCCAGCAGCTCACGCCATACAGGGGGCAGCTATGGCTACACCTTC.

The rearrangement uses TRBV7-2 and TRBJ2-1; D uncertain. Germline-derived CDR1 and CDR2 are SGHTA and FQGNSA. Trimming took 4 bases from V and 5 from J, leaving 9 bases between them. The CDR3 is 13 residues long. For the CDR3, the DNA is TGTGCCAGCAGCTCCCGAGGCAACAATGAGCAGTTCTTC. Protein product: CASSSRGNNEQFF.

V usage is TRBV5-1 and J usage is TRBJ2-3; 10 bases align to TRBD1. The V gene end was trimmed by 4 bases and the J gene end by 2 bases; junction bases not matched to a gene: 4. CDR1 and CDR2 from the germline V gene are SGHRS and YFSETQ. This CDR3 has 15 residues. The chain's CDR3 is CASSRGQGTTDTQYF. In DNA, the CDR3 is TGCGCCAGCAGCCGGGGACAGGGGACCACAGATACGCAGTATTTT.

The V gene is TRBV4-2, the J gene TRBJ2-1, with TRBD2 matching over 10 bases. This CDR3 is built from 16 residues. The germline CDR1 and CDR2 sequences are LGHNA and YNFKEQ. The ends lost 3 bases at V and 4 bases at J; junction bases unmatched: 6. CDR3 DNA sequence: TGTGCCAGCAGCCAGGAGGGACTAGCGTATTACAATGAGCAGTTCTTC. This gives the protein CASSQEGLAYYNEQFF.

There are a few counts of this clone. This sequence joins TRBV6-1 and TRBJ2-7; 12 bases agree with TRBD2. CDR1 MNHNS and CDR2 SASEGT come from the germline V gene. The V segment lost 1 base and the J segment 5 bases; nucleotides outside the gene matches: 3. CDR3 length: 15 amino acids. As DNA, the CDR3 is TGTGCCAGCAGTGAAGAGACTAGCGGGAGCAACGAGCAGTACTTC. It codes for CASSEETSGSNEQYF.

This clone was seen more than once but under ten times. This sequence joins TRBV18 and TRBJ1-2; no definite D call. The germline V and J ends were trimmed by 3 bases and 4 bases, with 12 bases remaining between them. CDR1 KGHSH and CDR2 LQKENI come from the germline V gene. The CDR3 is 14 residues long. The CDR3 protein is CASSPDHPLYGYTF. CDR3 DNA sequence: TGTGCCAGCTCACCGGACCATCCTCTCTATGGCTACACCTTC. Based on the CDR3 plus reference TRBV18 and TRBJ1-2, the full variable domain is NAGVMQNPRHLVRRRGQEARLRCSPMKGHSHVYWYRQLPEEGLKFMVYLQKENIIDESGMPKERFSAEFPKEGPSILRIQQVVRGDSAAYFCASSPDHPLYGYTFGSGTRLTVV.

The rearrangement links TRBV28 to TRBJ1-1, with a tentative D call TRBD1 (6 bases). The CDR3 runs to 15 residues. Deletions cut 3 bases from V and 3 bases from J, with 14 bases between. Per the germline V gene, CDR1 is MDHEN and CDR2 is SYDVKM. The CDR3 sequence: CASSFGGQIYTEAFF. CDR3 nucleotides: TGTGCCAGCAGTTTTGGTGGACAGATATACACTGAAGCTTTCTTT. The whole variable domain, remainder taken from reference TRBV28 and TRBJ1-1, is DVKVTQSSRYLVKRTGEKVFLECVQDMDHENMFWYRQDPGLGLRLIYFSYDVKMKEKGDIPEGYSVSREKKERFSLILESASTNQTSMYLCASSFGGQIYTEAFFGQGTRLTVV.

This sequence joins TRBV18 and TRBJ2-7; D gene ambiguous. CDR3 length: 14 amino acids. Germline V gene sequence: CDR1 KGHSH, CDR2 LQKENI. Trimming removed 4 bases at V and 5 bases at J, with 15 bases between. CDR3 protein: CASSHLPRIHEQYF. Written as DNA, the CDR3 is TGTGCCAGCTCACATCTCCCCAGAATCCACGAGCAGTACTTC.

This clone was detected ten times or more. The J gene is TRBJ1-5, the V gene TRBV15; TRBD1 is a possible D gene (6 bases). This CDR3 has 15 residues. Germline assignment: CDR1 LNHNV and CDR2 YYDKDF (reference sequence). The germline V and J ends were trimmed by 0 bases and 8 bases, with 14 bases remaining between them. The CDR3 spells CATSRDSGGYEPQHF. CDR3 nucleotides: TGTGCCACCAGCAGAGATTCGGGGGGCTACGAGCCCCAGCATTTT.

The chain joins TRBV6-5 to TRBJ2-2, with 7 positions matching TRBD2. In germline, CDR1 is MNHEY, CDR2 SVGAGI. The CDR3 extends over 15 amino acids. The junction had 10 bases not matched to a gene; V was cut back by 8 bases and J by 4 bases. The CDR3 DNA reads TGTGCCAGCCGCAGACCGGGCGGGAGCACCGGGGAGCTGTTTTTT. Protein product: CASRRPGGSTGELFF.

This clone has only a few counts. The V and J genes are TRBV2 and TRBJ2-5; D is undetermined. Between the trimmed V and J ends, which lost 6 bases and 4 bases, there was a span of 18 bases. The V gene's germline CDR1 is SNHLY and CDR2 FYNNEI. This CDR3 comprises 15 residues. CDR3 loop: CASRGTSSGRETQYF. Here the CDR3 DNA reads TGTGCCAGCAGGGGAACTTCCTCGGGTAGAGAGACCCAGTACTTC.

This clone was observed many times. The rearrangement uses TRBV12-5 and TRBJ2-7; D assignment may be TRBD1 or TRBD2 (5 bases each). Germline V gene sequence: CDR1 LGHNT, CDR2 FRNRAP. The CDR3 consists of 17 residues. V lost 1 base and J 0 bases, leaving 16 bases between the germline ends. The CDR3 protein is CASGLATGPRSSYEQYF. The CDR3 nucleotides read TGTGCTAGTGGTTTGGCGACGGGACCTAGGAGCTCCTACGAGCAGTACTTC.

In DNA form, the CDR3 reads TGTGCCAGCAGTGAAGTGGTCAGTCCGAATGAAAAACTGTTTTTT. This encodes CASSEVVSPNEKLFF. The J gene is TRBJ1-4, the V gene TRBV6-1, with no clear D. The CDR3 is 15 residues long. Trimming removed 1 base at V and 5 bases at J, with 11 bases between. Germline assignment: CDR1 MNHNS and CDR2 SASEGT.

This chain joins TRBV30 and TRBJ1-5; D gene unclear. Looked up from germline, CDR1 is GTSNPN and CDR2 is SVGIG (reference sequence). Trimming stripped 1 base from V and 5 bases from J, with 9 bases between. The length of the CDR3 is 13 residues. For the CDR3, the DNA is TGTGCCTGGAGTGGAACTACGGATCAGCCCCAGCATTTT. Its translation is CAWSGTTDQPQHF.

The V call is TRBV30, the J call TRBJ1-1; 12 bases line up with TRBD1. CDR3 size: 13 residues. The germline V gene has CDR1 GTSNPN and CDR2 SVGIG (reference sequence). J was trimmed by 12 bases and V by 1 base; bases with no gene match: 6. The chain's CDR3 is CAWSGDRGPTTFF. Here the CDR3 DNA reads TGTGCCTGGAGTGGGGACAGGGGGCCTACAACTTTCTTT.

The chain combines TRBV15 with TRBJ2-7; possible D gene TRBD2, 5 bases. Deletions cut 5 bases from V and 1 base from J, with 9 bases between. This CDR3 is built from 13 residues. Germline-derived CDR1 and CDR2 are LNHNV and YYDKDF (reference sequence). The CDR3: CATSRRGSYEQYF. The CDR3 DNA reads TGTGCCACCAGCCGACGGGGATCCTACGAGCAGTACTTC.

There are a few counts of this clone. The CDR3 protein is CASRGQGVSQPQHF. The CDR3 coding sequence is TGTGCCAGCCGAGGACAGGGGGTGAGTCAGCCCCAGCATTTT. The chain carries TRBV21-1 and TRBJ1-5; the listed D gene, TRBD1, was not tested against the DNA. TRBV21-1 has pseudogene status. The CDR3 covers 14 residues.

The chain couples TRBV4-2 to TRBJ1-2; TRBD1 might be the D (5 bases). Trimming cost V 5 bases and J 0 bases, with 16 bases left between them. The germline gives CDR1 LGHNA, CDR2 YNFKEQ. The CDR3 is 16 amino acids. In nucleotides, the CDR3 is TGTGCCAGCAGCAGCTCGGGACCGACTTCTAACTATGGCTACACCTTC. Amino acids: CASSSSGPTSNYGYTF.

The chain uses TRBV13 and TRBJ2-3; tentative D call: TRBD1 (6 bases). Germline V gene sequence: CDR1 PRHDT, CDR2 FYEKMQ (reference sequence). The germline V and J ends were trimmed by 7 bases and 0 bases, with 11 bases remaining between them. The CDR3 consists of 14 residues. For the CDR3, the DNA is TGTGCCAGCAACCCAGGGGAGAGCACAGATACGCAGTATTTT. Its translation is CASNPGESTDTQYF. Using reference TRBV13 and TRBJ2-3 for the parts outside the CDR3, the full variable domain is AAGVIQSPRHLIKEKRETATLKCYPIPRHDTVYWYQQGPGQDPQFLISFYEKMQSDKGSIPDRFSAQQFSDYHSELNMSSLELGDSALYFCASNPGESTDTQYFGPGTRLTVL.

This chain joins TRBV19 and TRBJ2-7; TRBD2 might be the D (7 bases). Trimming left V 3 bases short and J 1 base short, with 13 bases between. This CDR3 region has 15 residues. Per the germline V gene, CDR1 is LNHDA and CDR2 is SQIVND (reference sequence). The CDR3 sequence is CASSMAGAPSYEQYF. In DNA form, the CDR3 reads TGTGCCAGTAGTATGGCGGGGGCACCATCCTACGAGCAGTACTTC.

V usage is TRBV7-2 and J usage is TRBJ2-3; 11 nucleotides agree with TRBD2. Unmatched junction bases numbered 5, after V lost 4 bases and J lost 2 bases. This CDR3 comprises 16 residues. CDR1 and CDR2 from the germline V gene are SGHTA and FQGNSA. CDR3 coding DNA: TGTGCCAGCAGCTCTGAGACTAGCGGGACCACAGATACGCAGTATTTT. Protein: CASSSETSGTTDTQYF.

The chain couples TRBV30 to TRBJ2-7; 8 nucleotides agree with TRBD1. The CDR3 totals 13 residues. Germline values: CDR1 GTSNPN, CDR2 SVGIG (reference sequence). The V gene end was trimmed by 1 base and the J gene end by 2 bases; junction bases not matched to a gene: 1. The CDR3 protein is CAWSGGQAYEQYF. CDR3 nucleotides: TGTGCCTGGAGTGGGGGACAGGCCTACGAGCAGTACTTC.